These T cell receptor beta chains were read from a single sample in a study of T cells after yellow fever vaccination. Each CDR3 protein gets one entry after TCRdb re-called the 5' RACE reads with MiXCR. The sample lists more than 350,000 distinct CDR3 sequences, approximately 10% occurring once. Source: PBMCs, taken on the day of the first yellow fever vaccination. These receptors all stem from a man aged 18 to 29 who received the YFV17D yellow fever vaccine. Each CDR3 is given with its conserved first and last residue. The D gene is left open where the match is weak. The size field is filled for only some rows; it gives once, few, many or a size class.

size	J	D	V	DNA	CDR3
many	TRBJ2-1	-	TRBV28	TGTGCCAGCAGTGCCCTTAATGAGCAGTTCTTC	CASSALNEQFF
-	TRBJ2-3	TRBD2	TRBV29-1	TGCAGCGTTGAAGGGCGGGGGGGCAGGGGAAGTAGGGCAGATACGCAGTATTTT	CSVEGRGGRGSRADTQYF
-	TRBJ2-2	TRBD2	TRBV5-1	TGCGCCAGCTCGAGCGGGGGGGCCATGAACACCGGGGAGCTGTTTTTT	CASSSGGAMNTGELFF
few	TRBJ2-7	TRBD2	TRBV7-3	TGTGCCAGCAGCTTAACCGCAGCGGGGAGCTCCTACGAGCAGTACTTC	CASSLTAAGSSYEQYF
-	TRBJ2-5	TRBD2	TRBV4-1	TGCGCCAGCAGCCAGCAGCTAGCGGGGGGAGTCCAAGAGACCCAGTACTTC	CASSQQLAGGVQETQYF
many	TRBJ1-1	-	TRBV7-2	TGTGCCAGCAGCTGGGACCCCCTGAACACTGAAGCTTTCTTT	CASSWDPLNTEAFF
-	TRBJ1-2	-	TRBV2	TGTGCCAGCAGTGGTAGTTCGTTGAACTATGGCTACACCTTC	CASSGSSLNYGYTF
-	TRBJ2-7	-	TRBV27	TGTGCCAGCAGTTTTTACGGGGGGCGGTCCTACGAGCAGTACTTC	CASSFYGGRSYEQYF
-	TRBJ2-2	-	TRBV20-1	TGCAGTGCTAGCTCAGGGGGGGCCGCCGGGGAGCTGTTTTTT	CSASSGGAAGELFF
-	TRBJ2-7	TRBD2	TRBV24-1	TGTGCCACCGGGACTAGCGGTAGAGGCGAGCAGTACTTC	CATGTSGRGEQYF
many	TRBJ2-5	-	TRBV4-2	TGTGCCAGCAGCCAGGGGCTTACAGGGTTCCAAGAGACCCAGTACTTC	CASSQGLTGFQETQYF
few	TRBJ1-2	TRBD1	TRBV5-1	TGCGCCAGCAGCCTCAGCCGGGACAGTCCTTCGGGCTACACCTTC	CASSLSRDSPSGYTF
-	TRBJ2-5	TRBD1	TRBV7-2	TGTGCCAGCAGACCTAGTGACAGGGGCCAAGAGACCCAGTACTTC	CASRPSDRGQETQYF
many	TRBJ2-7	-	TRBV7-2	TGTGCCAGCAGCTTGGACCGTAGCTCCTACGAGCAGTACTTC	CASSLDRSSYEQYF
few	TRBJ1-4	TRBD1	TRBV7-9	TGTGCCAGCAGCTTAGGAGGACAGGGAAGGCTGTTTTTT	CASSLGGQGRLFF
-	TRBJ2-1	-	TRBV27	TGTGCCAGCACGGTATTCGGCGGCCACAATGAGCAGTTCTTC	CASTVFGGHNEQFF
few	TRBJ2-1	-	TRBV20-1	TGCAGTGCTAGAGGGCCCCCACAGGGGAGGTCACAAAGGGAGCAGTTCTTC	CSARGPPQGRSQREQFF
few	TRBJ1-1	TRBD1	TRBV12-5	TGTGCTAGTGCGAATACAGGGGACACTGAAGCTTTCTTT	CASANTGDTEAFF
few	TRBJ2-4	-	TRBV6-2/TRBV6-3	TGTGCCAGCAGTGCGACAGACGGCGGCCTAAACATTCAGTACTTC	CASSATDGGLNIQYF
many	TRBJ1-1	-	TRBV7-9	TGTGCCAGCAGCACGGGGCGGCAAATGGACACTGAAGCTTTCTTT	CASSTGRQMDTEAFF
few	TRBJ2-1	-	TRBV4-2	TGTGCCAGCAGCCAAGAAGCCTTCAATGAGCAGTTCTTC	CASSQEAFNEQFF
many	TRBJ2-2	TRBD2	TRBV24-1	TGTGCCACCAGTGATCGAGGCGCCGGGGGGAGCACCGGGGAGCTGTTTTTT	CATSDRGAGGSTGELFF
few	TRBJ2-7	-	TRBV12-3/TRBV12-4	TGTGCCAGCAGTTTTGGGGGGAGACCCTACGAGCAGTACTTC	CASSFGGRPYEQYF
-	TRBJ2-6	-	TRBV4-3	TGCGCCAGCAGCCAAGATCTACCGAGATCTGGGGCCAACGTCCTGACTTTC	CASSQDLPRSGANVLTF
few	TRBJ2-1	TRBD2	TRBV7-8	TGTGCCAGCAGCTTAGCCTCCCTAGGACTAGCGGGGGGGTACAATGAGCAGTTCTTC	CASSLASLGLAGGYNEQFF
-	TRBJ2-3	-	TRBV5-8	TGTGCCAGCAGCTTGATTCCAGGGACTAGCACAGATACGCAGTATTTT	CASSLIPGTSTDTQYF
few	TRBJ2-7	TRBD1	TRBV4-2	TGTGCCAGCAGCCAAGATAGAGGACAGGGTCCCTCCTACGAGCAGTACTTC	CASSQDRGQGPSYEQYF
-	TRBJ2-3	-	TRBV5-4	TGTGCCAGCAGCTCTCAGGCAGATACGCAGTATTTT	CASSSQADTQYF
many	TRBJ2-1	-	TRBV24-1	TGTGCCACCAGTTTAGACAGGATGGACAATGAGCAGTTCTTC	CATSLDRMDNEQFF
many	TRBJ2-1	TRBD2	TRBV6-4	TGTGCCAGCAGTGTCAAAGCGGGGGGGCAGGATGAGCAGTTCTTC	CASSVKAGGQDEQFF
-	TRBJ2-5	-	TRBV28	TGTGCCAGCAAAGGGGGTGAGGAGACCCAGTACTTC	CASKGGEETQYF
few	TRBJ1-2	-	TRBV5-1	TGCGCCAGCAGCTTAGGGGATGTCTATGGCTACACCTTC	CASSLGDVYGYTF
few	TRBJ2-2	TRBD2	TRBV4-3	TGCGCCAGCAGCCCGGGACTAGCGGGGGGTTCTGGGGAGCTGTTTTTT	CASSPGLAGGSGELFF